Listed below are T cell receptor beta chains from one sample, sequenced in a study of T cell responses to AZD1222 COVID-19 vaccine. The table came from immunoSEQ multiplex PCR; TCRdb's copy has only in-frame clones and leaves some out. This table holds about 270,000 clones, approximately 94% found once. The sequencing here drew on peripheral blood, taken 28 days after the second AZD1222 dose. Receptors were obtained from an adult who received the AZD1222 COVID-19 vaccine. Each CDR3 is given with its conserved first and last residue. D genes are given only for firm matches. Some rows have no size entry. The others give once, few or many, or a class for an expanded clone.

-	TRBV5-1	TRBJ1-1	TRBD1	CASSVDRGITEAFF	TGCGCCAGCAGCGTTGACAGGGGGATCACTGAAGCTTTCTTT
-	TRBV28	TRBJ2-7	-	CASSSGASYEQYF	TGTGCCAGCAGTTCCGGGGCCTCCTACGAGCAGTACTTC
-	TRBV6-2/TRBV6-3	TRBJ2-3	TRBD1	CASSYRVIKRARGLVDTQYF	TGTGCCAGCAGTTATCGGGTTATAAAGAGGGCCAGGGGGCTTGTGGATACGCAGTATTTT
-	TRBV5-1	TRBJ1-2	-	CASSLIQGKSYGYTF	TGCGCCAGCAGCTTGATCCAGGGGAAGTCCTATGGCTACACCTTC
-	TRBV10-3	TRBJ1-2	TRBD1	CAISFQGELDYGYTF	TGTGCCATCAGCTTCCAGGGGGAATTAGACTATGGCTACACCTTC
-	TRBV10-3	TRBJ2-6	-	CAISEGREWAGANVLTF	TGTGCCATCAGTGAGGGCAGGGAATGGGCCGGGGCCAACGTCCTGACTTTC
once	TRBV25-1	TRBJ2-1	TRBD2	CASLAGGYNEQFF	TGTGCCAGCCTAGCGGGGGGCTACAATGAGCAGTTCTTC
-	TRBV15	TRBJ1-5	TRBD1	CATSRKTGGVQPQHF	TGTGCCACCAGCAGGAAAACAGGGGGCGTTCAGCCCCAGCATTTT
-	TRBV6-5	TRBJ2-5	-	CASSGRAGKTQYF	TGTGCCAGCTCCGGGCGGGCGGGAAAGACCCAGTACTTC
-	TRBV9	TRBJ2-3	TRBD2	CASSLSGGDQFSTDTQYF	TGTGCCAGCAGCCTTAGCGGGGGGGACCAATTTAGCACAGATACGCAGTATTTT
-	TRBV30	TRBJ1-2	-	CAWDTGVKDYGYTF	TGTGCCTGGGACACCGGGGTAAAGGACTATGGCTACACCTTC
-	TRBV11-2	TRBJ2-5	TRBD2	CASSLRVGTSLQTQYF	TGTGCCAGCAGCTTAAGGGTTGGGACTAGCCTCCAGACCCAGTACTTC
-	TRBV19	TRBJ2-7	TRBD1	CASSPGQGNYEQYF	TGTGCCAGTAGCCCTGGACAGGGGAATTACGAGCAGTACTTC
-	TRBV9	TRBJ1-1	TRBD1	CASSNGTGAEAFF	TGTGCCAGCAGCAATGGAACAGGGGCGGAAGCTTTCTTT
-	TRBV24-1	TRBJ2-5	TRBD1	CATSDHDRVETQYF	TGTGCCACCAGTGATCATGACAGGGTAGAGACCCAGTACTTC
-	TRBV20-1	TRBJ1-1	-	CSAMAGTEAFF	TGCAGTGCTATGGCAGGAACTGAAGCTTTCTTT
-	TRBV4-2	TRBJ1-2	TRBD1	CASSPPWTGEGYGYTF	TGTGCCAGCAGCCCCCCCTGGACAGGGGAAGGCTATGGCTACACCTTC
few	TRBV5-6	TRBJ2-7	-	CASSLGRVLGHEQYF	TGTGCCAGCAGCTTGGGCCGGGTCCTTGGCCACGAGCAGTACTTC
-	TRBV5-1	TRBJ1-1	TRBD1	CASSLQGGENTEAFF	TGCGCCAGCAGCTTGCAGGGGGGCGAGAACACTGAAGCTTTCTTT
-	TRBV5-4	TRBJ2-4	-	CASSLTGLAKNIQYF	TGTGCCAGCAGCCTCACAGGGCTAGCCAAAAACATTCAGTACTTC
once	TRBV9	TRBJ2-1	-	CASSVAPQGNNEQFF	TGTGCCAGCAGCGTAGCTCCGCAGGGGAACAATGAGCAGTTCTTC
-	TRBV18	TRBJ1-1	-	CASSPQANTEAFF	TGTGCCAGCTCACCCCAGGCGAACACTGAAGCTTTCTTT
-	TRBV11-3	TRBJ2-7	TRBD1	CASSLDRGYEQYF	TGTGCCAGCAGCTTGGACAGGGGGTACGAGCAGTACTTC
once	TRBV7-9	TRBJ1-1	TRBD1	CASRLGTVGTEAFF	TGTGCCAGCAGGTTGGGGACAGTGGGGACTGAAGCTTTCTTT
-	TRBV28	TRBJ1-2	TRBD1	CASRTGGDGYTF	TGTGCCAGCCGGACAGGGGGCGATGGCTACACCTTC
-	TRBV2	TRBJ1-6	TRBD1	CASSGDRGRNSPLHF	TGTGCCAGCAGTGGGGACAGGGGCAGAAATTCACCCCTCCACTTT